These T cell receptor beta chains were read from a single sample in a study of CD8 T cells in ankylosing spondylitis. TCRdb re-called the 5' RACE reads with MiXCR, one entry per CDR3 protein. The sample has hundreds of thousands of distinct CDR3 sequences; roughly a quarter are singletons. Sequencing was done on a sample of blood, either unsorted or a sorted T cell fraction (not recorded which). The receptors stem from a male donor with ankylosing spondylitis. Both conserved end residues are part of each CDR3. Each record gives: J gene, clone size, V gene, D gene, CDR3 protein, CDR3 DNA. The D gene is left open where the match is weak. The size entry is marked missing in some rows and otherwise reads once, few, many or a size class.

TRBJ2-3 . TRBV6-1 TRBD1 CASRTGQGDKDTQYF TGTGCCAGCAGGACGGGACAGGGGGATAAAGATACGCAGTATTTT
TRBJ2-5 . TRBV6-1 TRBD1 CASSETGQGIWETQYF TGTGCCAGCAGTGAAACAGGACAGGGGATTTGGGAGACCCAGTACTTC
TRBJ2-1 . TRBV20-1 TRBD2 CSAPPGDSGAGDEQFF TGCAGTGCTCCTCCGGGAGATAGCGGGGCGGGCGATGAGCAGTTCTTC
TRBJ2-3 . TRBV7-9 . CASSTYAGTDTQYF TGTGCCAGCAGCACCTATGCGGGAACAGATACGCAGTATTTT
TRBJ1-1 . TRBV5-6 TRBD1 CASRLEGGVMNTEAFF TGTGCCAGCAGGTTGGAAGGGGGCGTAATGAACACTGAAGCTTTCTTT
TRBJ2-3 . TRBV7-2 . CASSFRQKLRDTQYF TGTGCCAGCAGCTTTAGACAGAAGCTAAGAGATACGCAGTATTTT
TRBJ2-3 . TRBV7-8 TRBD2 CASSKSYKREGTDTQYF TGTGCCAGCAGCAAGAGTTACAAGCGGGAGGGCACAGATACGCAGTATTTT
TRBJ1-3 . TRBV5-1 TRBD1 CASSLNGQGATGNTIYF TGCGCCAGCAGCCTCAACGGACAGGGGGCGACTGGAAACACCATATATTTT
TRBJ2-2 . TRBV4-2 TRBD2 CASSRGLAGATGELFF TGTGCCAGCAGCCGCGGACTAGCGGGAGCCACCGGGGAGCTGTTTTTT
TRBJ1-1 many TRBV5-1 . CASSSRTNMNTEAFF TGCGCCAGCAGCTCAAGGACAAACATGAACACTGAAGCTTTCTTT
TRBJ2-1 few TRBV20-1 . CSANGVQSANEQFF TGCAGTGCTAATGGGGTGCAGTCGGCCAATGAGCAGTTCTTC
TRBJ2-1 . TRBV27 . CASSHRDTSSYNEQFF TGTGCCAGCAGTCACCGGGACACCAGCTCCTACAATGAGCAGTTCTTC
TRBJ1-1 . TRBV3-1 TRBD1 CASSRGTGSAFF TGTGCCAGCAGCCGTGGGACAGGGAGTGCTTTCTTT
TRBJ2-3 . TRBV15 TRBD1 CATSRGRDRGPTDTQYF TGTGCCACCAGCAGAGGAAGGGACAGGGGGCCGACAGATACGCAGTATTTT
TRBJ1-1 . TRBV3-1 . CASSPGEGTEAFF TGTGCCAGCAGCCCAGGGGAGGGCACTGAAGCTTTCTTT
TRBJ2-3 . TRBV11-2 TRBD2 CASSPGLEADTQYF TGTGCCAGCAGCCCGGGACTAGAGGCAGATACGCAGTATTTT
TRBJ2-3 . TRBV10-2 . CASTTPAGGTDTQYF TGCGCCAGCACTACGCCGGCAGGGGGCACAGATACGCAGTATTTT
TRBJ2-5 few TRBV20-1 . CSARPSEVAETQYF TGCAGTGCTAGACCCAGTGAAGTCGCAGAGACCCAGTACTTC
TRBJ2-3 . TRBV27 . CASSLGFSDTQYF TGTGCCAGCAGTTTGGGTTTCAGCGATACGCAGTATTTT
TRBJ1-1 . TRBV27 . CASSLKGVNTEAFF TGTGCCAGCAGTTTAAAAGGGGTGAACACTGAAGCTTTCTTT
TRBJ1-2 . TRBV15 . CATSRAGKGYTF TGTGCCACCAGCAGGGCAGGAAAGGGCTACACCTTC
TRBJ2-1 few TRBV16 TRBD2 CASSQDREGLQFF TGTGCCAGCAGCCAAGATCGGGAGGGCCTTCAGTTCTTC
TRBJ1-2 . TRBV5-5 . CASSSRDIANYGYTF TGTGCCAGCAGTTCCCGGGATATAGCTAACTATGGCTACACCTTC
TRBJ2-7 . TRBV19 . CASKLTGDLSSYEQYF TGTGCCAGTAAACTGACAGGCGACCTCAGCTCCTACGAGCAGTACTTC
TRBJ2-1 . TRBV20-1 . CSARIGLLNEQFF TGCAGTGCTAGAATCGGATTACTCAATGAGCAGTTCTTC
TRBJ1-6 . TRBV12-3/TRBV12-4 . CASSLEDNSPLHF TGTGCCAGCAGTCTAGAGGATAATTCACCCCTCCACTTT
TRBJ2-3 . TRBV24-1 . CATSDFGSDTQYF TGTGCCACCAGTGATTTTGGGTCAGATACGCAGTATTTT
TRBJ2-3 few TRBV5-1 TRBD2 CASSFTGLAISTDTQYF TGCGCCAGCAGCTTTACGGGACTAGCGATTAGCACAGATACGCAGTATTTT
TRBJ1-3 few TRBV11-2 . CASSPSAGNTIYF TGTGCCAGCAGCCCCTCGGCGGGAAACACCATATATTTT
TRBJ1-6 . TRBV27 . CASALEEGNSPLHF TGTGCCAGCGCTCTTGAGGAGGGTAATTCACCCCTCCACTTT
TRBJ1-6 few TRBV6-2/TRBV6-3 . CASGPRNSPLHF TGTGCCAGCGGCCCCAGGAACTCACCCCTCCACTTT
TRBJ1-3 . TRBV11-3 . CASSFRVTSGNTIYF TGTGCCAGCAGCTTCAGGGTCACCTCTGGAAACACCATATATTTT
TRBJ2-5 . TRBV24-1 TRBD1 CATSDLTGTGFETQYF TGTGCCACCAGTGATCTAACCGGGACAGGGTTTGAGACCCAGTACTTC
TRBJ1-1 . TRBV5-1 . CASSLVEAGAVREDTEAFF TGCGCCAGCAGCTTGGTGGAAGCGGGGGCCGTTCGCGAGGACACTGAAGCTTTCTTT
TRBJ1-4 . TRBV2 TRBD1 CASLPGTGEEKLFF TGTGCCAGCCTCCCCGGGACAGGGGAGGAAAAACTGTTTTTT
TRBJ2-1 few TRBV30 TRBD1 CAWSRPGTGFHEQFF TGTGCCTGGAGTAGACCCGGGACAGGGTTCCATGAGCAGTTCTTC
TRBJ2-5 few TRBV20-1 . CSASGQAQETQYF TGCAGTGCTAGTGGGCAGGCCCAAGAGACCCAGTACTTC
TRBJ2-7 . TRBV12-3/TRBV12-4 . CASSPGSHSYEQYF TGTGCCAGCAGTCCCGGAAGTCACTCCTACGAGCAGTACTTC
TRBJ1-5 many TRBV12-3/TRBV12-4 . CASSSTDGSNQPQHF TGTGCCAGCAGTTCGACGGATGGTAGCAATCAGCCCCAGCATTTT
TRBJ1-1 . TRBV5-1 . CASSLGQPNTEAFF TGCGCCAGCAGCTTGGGACAGCCGAACACTGAAGCTTTCTTT
TRBJ2-5 . TRBV7-9 . CATSGTGSKGETQYF TGTGCCACCTCAGGCACCGGGAGTAAAGGGGAGACCCAGTACTTC
TRBJ1-6 once TRBV12-3/TRBV12-4 TRBD1 CASSAPGQINSPLHF TGTGCCAGCAGTGCACCGGGACAGATCAATTCACCCCTCCACTTT
TRBJ1-2 few TRBV20-1 . CSGETDGILYGYTF TGCAGTGGGGAAACGGACGGGATACTTTATGGCTACACCTTC
TRBJ1-2 . TRBV5-1 . CASSPSGAPYTF TGCGCCAGCAGCCCGTCGGGGGCTCCCTACACCTTC
TRBJ2-3 . TRBV5-1 . CASSQNTGLLDTQYF TGCGCCAGCAGCCAGAACACGGGGCTGTTAGATACGCAGTATTTT
TRBJ1-1 few TRBV5-4 . CASSSYRVGMNTEAFF TGTGCCAGCAGCTCCTACAGGGTGGGGATGAACACTGAAGCTTTCTTT
TRBJ2-1 few TRBV24-1 TRBD1 CATSDFSTGEYNEQFF TGTGCCACCAGTGATTTTAGTACAGGGGAGTACAATGAGCAGTTCTTC
TRBJ2-1 few TRBV7-2 . CASSPRDVSSYNEQFF TGTGCCAGCAGCCCCAGGGACGTCAGCTCCTACAATGAGCAGTTCTTC
TRBJ2-3 . TRBV12-3/TRBV12-4 TRBD1 CASTERTGILTDTQYF TGTGCCAGCACCGAACGGACAGGGATACTCACAGATACGCAGTATTTT
TRBJ2-5 . TRBV14 . CASSQMDPNGETQYF TGTGCCAGCAGCCAGATGGACCCTAATGGAGAGACCCAGTACTTC
TRBJ2-5 once TRBV23-1 TRBD1 CASSADRDQETQYF TGCGCCAGCAGCGCCGACAGGGACCAAGAGACCCAGTACTTC
TRBJ2-3 . TRBV6-4 . CASSDSSRVSDTQYF TGTGCCAGCAGTGACTCGAGCCGGGTGTCGGATACGCAGTATTTT
TRBJ2-3 . TRBV20-1 TRBD2 CSARGRGGTDTQYF TGCAGTGCTAGAGGCCGGGGGGGCACAGATACGCAGTATTTT
TRBJ1-3 . TRBV20-1 TRBD1 CSARDPGQGSLRSGNTIYF TGCAGTGCTAGAGACCCCGGACAGGGGAGTCTTCGCTCTGGAAACACCATATATTTT
TRBJ1-5 few TRBV24-1 . CATSDPSHLGPQHF TGTGCCACCAGTGACCCATCACACCTCGGGCCCCAGCATTTT
TRBJ1-1 . TRBV20-1 TRBD1 CSAGQGAWTEAFF TGCAGTGCCGGTCAGGGGGCTTGGACTGAAGCTTTCTTT
TRBJ2-3 . TRBV20-1 . CSARRVDTQYF TGCAGTGCTAGAAGGGTAGATACGCAGTATTTT